These T cell receptor beta chains were read from a single sample in a study of identical twins. TCRdb reprocessed the 5' RACE reads via MiXCR and lists one record per CDR3 protein. The sample includes 1.5 million or so distinct CDR3 sequences, roughly a third of them seen just once. The sample was cord blood. Source of these receptors: a newborn girl in good health. CDR3s include the opening cysteine and the closing phenylalanine or tryptophan. A D gene is named only where the DNA matches it firmly. Clone size is given for some rows only: seen once, a few or many times, or a class if the clone is expanded.

cdr3_aa	cdr3_nt	v_call	j_call	d_call	clone_size
CSASDSLSGANVLTF	TGCAGTGCTAGCGACAGCCTTTCTGGGGCCAACGTCCTGACTTTC	TRBV20-1	TRBJ2-6	.	.
CASSPQGYPNGEQFF	TGTGCCAGCTCACCACAGGGTTACCCTAATGGTGAGCAGTTCTTC	TRBV18	TRBJ2-1	.	.
CSASSGSLTYEQYF	TGCAGTGCATCCTCCGGGTCCCTAACCTACGAGCAGTACTTC	TRBV20-1	TRBJ2-7	.	.
CSVLGRFSYEQYF	TGCAGCGTTCTAGGAAGATTCTCCTACGAGCAGTACTTC	TRBV29-1	TRBJ2-7	.	once
CASGLFGLTDTQYF	TGTGCCAGCGGCCTCTTTGGACTCACAGATACGCAGTATTTT	TRBV12-3/TRBV12-4	TRBJ2-3	.	.
CASSVQPTGGTSFYEQYF	TGTGCCAGCAGCGTACAGCCGACAGGGGGCACGTCATTCTACGAGCAGTACTTC	TRBV7-2	TRBJ2-7	TRBD1	few
CASSFDSLETQYF	TGTGCCAGCAGTTTCGACAGCTTGGAGACCCAGTACTTC	TRBV28	TRBJ2-5	.	few
CSARERQGPNEKLFF	TGCAGTGCTAGAGAAAGGCAGGGTCCAAATGAAAAACTGTTTTTT	TRBV20-1	TRBJ1-4	.	few
CSAEAPQETQYF	TGCAGTGCGGAGGCGCCTCAAGAGACCCAGTACTTC	TRBV20-1	TRBJ2-5	.	few
CASSYSGGVQETQYF	TGTGCCAGCAGTTACTCCGGGGGGGTCCAAGAGACCCAGTACTTC	TRBV6-5	TRBJ2-5	TRBD2	.
CASTTDPSTDTQYF	TGTGCCAGCACGACAGACCCTTCCACAGATACGCAGTATTTT	TRBV2	TRBJ2-3	.	.
CASSPRTSGRAFDTQYF	TGTGCCAGTAGTCCCCGGACTAGCGGGAGGGCTTTTGATACGCAGTATTTT	TRBV19	TRBJ2-3	TRBD2	few
CASSFQGKREAFF	TGCGCCAGCAGCTTTCAGGGGAAAAGGGAAGCTTTCTTT	TRBV5-1	TRBJ1-1	.	.
CASSSFVPAGGNTIYF	TGTGCCAGCAGTTCATTCGTCCCAGCGGGAGGAAACACCATATATTTT	TRBV27	TRBJ1-3	.	once
CASSSPVETTEAFF	TGTGCCAGCAGCTCACCTGTCGAGACCACTGAAGCTTTCTTT	TRBV7-2	TRBJ1-1	.	few